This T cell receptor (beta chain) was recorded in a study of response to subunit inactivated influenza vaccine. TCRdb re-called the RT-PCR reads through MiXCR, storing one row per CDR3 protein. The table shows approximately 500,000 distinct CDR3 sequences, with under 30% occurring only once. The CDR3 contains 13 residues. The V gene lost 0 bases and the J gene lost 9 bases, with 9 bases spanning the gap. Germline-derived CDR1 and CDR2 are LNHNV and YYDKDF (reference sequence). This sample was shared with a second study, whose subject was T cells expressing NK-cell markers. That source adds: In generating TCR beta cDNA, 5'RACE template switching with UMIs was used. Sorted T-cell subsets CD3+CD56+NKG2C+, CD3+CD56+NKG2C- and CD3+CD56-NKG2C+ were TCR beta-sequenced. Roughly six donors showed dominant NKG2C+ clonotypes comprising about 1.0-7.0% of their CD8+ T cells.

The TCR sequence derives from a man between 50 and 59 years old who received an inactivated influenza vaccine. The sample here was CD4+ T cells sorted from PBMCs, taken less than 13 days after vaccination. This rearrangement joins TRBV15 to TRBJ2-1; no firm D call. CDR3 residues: CATSRDKVGEQFF. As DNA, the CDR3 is TGTGCCACCAGCAGAGATAAGGTTGGTGAGCAGTTCTTC. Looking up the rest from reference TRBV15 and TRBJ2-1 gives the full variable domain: DAMVIQNPRYQVTQFGKPVTLSCSQTLNHNVMYWYQQKSSQAPKLLFHYYDKDFNNEADTPDNFQSRRPNTSFCFLDIRSPGLGDTAMYLCATSRDKVGEQFFGPGTRLTVL.